A selection of T cell receptor beta chains follows, all from one sample in a study of regulatory dendritic cells for organ transplantation. Measured with immunoSEQ multiplex PCR; TCRdb has only the in-frame clones, and not every one. Here the sample spans over 8,500 clones, around 66% being singletons. The sequencing input was memory CD8+ T cells from blood. Source of these receptors: a human donor in good health. Each CDR3 is given with its conserved first and last residue. D genes are given only for firm matches. Some rows mark clone size as missing; the rest say once, few, many or name a class of expanded clone.

V gene	clone size	J gene	D gene	CDR3 DNA	CDR3 protein
TRBV5-5	NA	TRBJ1-5	NA	TGTGCCAGCAGCTGGGGGGAGTCTCTATTGCCCCAGCATTTT	CASSWGESLLPQHF
TRBV2	NA	TRBJ2-7	TRBD2	TGTGCCAGCAGTGGGACGGGACTAGCGCGGCGCGAGCAGTACTTC	CASSGTGLARREQYF
TRBV11-2	NA	TRBJ2-5	NA	TGTGCCAGCAGCTTTACGACGACAGAGACCCAGTACTTC	CASSFTTTETQYF
TRBV19	few	TRBJ1-5	TRBD1	TGTGCCAGTAGATCCGGACAGGGGAAATATAGCAATCAGCCCCAGCATTTT	CASRSGQGKYSNQPQHF
TRBV9	NA	TRBJ2-1	NA	TGTGCCAGCGGCCCGGGACTGGACAATGAGCAGTTCTTC	CASGPGLDNEQFF
TRBV19	once	TRBJ2-1	TRBD2	TGTGCCAGTAGTACGAGACTAGCGGGGGAGGGCAATGAGCAGTTCTTC	CASSTRLAGEGNEQFF
TRBV6-4	NA	TRBJ2-3	TRBD1	TGTGCCAGCAGTGAGGGGGACAGGGTCACAGATACGCAGTATTTT	CASSEGDRVTDTQYF
TRBV5-1	NA	TRBJ2-7	NA	TGCGCCAGCAGCTTGTTTGCGGGATTGGCCGACGAGCAGTACTTC	CASSLFAGLADEQYF
TRBV6-4	few	TRBJ2-1	TRBD2	TGTGCCAGCGGGACTAGCGGCTCCTACAATGAGCAGTTCTTC	CASGTSGSYNEQFF
TRBV9	few	TRBJ1-2	TRBD1	TGTGCCAGCAGCGGACGGACAGGGGGCAGCTATGGCTACACCTTC	CASSGRTGGSYGYTF
TRBV6-4	NA	TRBJ2-1	NA	TGTGCCAGCAGTGTGGGGGCTGAATACAATGAGCAGTTCTTC	CASSVGAEYNEQFF
TRBV30	NA	TRBJ2-7	TRBD1	TGTGCCTGGAGGAACGACAGACAGGGGGGAGTGCAGTACTTC	CAWRNDRQGGVQYF
TRBV13	NA	TRBJ1-2	NA	TGTGCCAGCAGCCCAAGGGACAAATCTATCTATGGCTACACCTTC	CASSPRDKSIYGYTF
TRBV6-4	few	TRBJ1-4	NA	TGTGCCAGCGACCTTACAGGGAATAATGAAAAACTGTTTTTT	CASDLTGNNEKLFF
TRBV2	NA	TRBJ2-3	TRBD2	TGTGCCAGCAGTGAAACGGGGGGGCTCGCAGATACGCAGTATTTT	CASSETGGLADTQYF
TRBV28	NA	TRBJ1-4	NA	TGTGCCAGCAGTGGATCGGCGGGGGGAGAAAAACTGTTTTTT	CASSGSAGGEKLFF
TRBV4-3	NA	TRBJ2-2	TRBD2	TGCGCCAGCAGCCAGGTTCTAGCGGTTTTCCCCCCCGGGGAGCTGTTTTTT	CASSQVLAVFPPGELFF
TRBV7-9	once	TRBJ1-1	TRBD1	TGTGCCAGCAGCTTATCAGACAGGGCCTTGTCTGAAGCTTTCTTT	CASSLSDRALSEAFF
TRBV7-9	NA	TRBJ1-1	TRBD1	TGTGCCAGCAGCACTCGGGACAGCGTAAACACTGAAGCTTTCTTT	CASSTRDSVNTEAFF
TRBV10-3	medium-sized	TRBJ1-2	NA	TGTGCCATCAGTGAGGGAAACTATGGCTACACCTTC	CAISEGNYGYTF
TRBV20-1	NA	TRBJ1-1	NA	TGCAGTGCTACAGACACTGAAGCTTTCTTT	CSATDTEAFF
TRBV27	NA	TRBJ2-4	TRBD2	TGTGCCAGCAGTTCCCGACCCGGACTAGCGGGGGTTCAGTACTTC	CASSSRPGLAGVQYF
TRBV4-3	NA	TRBJ2-6	NA	TGCGCCAGCAGCCAAGATACGGGCTCCGGGGCCAACGTCCTGACTTTC	CASSQDTGSGANVLTF
TRBV28	few	TRBJ2-3	TRBD1	TGTGCCAGCAGTTTTGGGACAGGGCACACAGATACGCAGTATTTT	CASSFGTGHTDTQYF
TRBV7-8	NA	TRBJ2-1	NA	TGTGCCAGCAGCCCGGCAGGGAGTAATGAGCAGTTCTTC	CASSPAGSNEQFF
TRBV6-4	NA	TRBJ2-1	TRBD2	TGTGCCAGCAGTCCTACGACTAGCGGGTCTTACAATGAGCAGTTCTTC	CASSPTTSGSYNEQFF
TRBV2	NA	TRBJ1-6	TRBD1	TGTGCCAGCAGTGGGCCCGGGACAGGGGAGGGTTCACCCCTCCACTTT	CASSGPGTGEGSPLHF